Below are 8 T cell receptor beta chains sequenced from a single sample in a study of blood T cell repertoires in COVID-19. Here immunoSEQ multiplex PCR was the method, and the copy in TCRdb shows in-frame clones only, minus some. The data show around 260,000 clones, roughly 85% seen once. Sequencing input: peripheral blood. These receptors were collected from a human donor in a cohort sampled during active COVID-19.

The CDR3 sequence: CASSWEGGWEHEQYF. Here the CDR3 DNA reads TGTGCCAGCAGCTGGGAGGGGGGATGGGAACACGAGCAGTACTTC. This chain joins TRBV6-5 and TRBJ2-7; weak D call: TRBD2 (7 bases). Germline-derived CDR1 and CDR2 are MNHEY and SVGAGI. Deletions cut 6 bases from V and 5 bases from J, with 20 bases between. This CDR3 spans 15 amino acids.

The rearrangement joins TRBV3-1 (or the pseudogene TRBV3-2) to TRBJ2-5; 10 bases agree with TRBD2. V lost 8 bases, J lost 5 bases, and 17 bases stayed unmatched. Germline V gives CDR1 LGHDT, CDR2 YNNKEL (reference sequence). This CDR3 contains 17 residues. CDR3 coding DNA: TGTGCCAGCTTCCCCAGAGCGGGAGGGGGCTCTTGGGAGACCCAGTACTTC. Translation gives CASFPRAGGGSWETQYF.

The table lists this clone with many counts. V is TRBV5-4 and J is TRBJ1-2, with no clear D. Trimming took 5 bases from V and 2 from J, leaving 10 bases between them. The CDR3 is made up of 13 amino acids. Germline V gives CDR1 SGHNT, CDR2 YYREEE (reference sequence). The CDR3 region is CASRLGGNYGYTF. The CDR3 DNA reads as TGTGCCAGCAGACTAGGAGGGAACTATGGCTACACCTTC. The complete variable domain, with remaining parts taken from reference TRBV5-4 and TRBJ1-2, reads ETGVTQSPTHLIKTRGQQVTLRCSSQSGHNTVSWYQQALGQGPQFIFQYYREEENGRGNFPPRFSGLQFPNYSSELNVNALELDDSALYLCASRLGGNYGYTFGSGTRLTVV.

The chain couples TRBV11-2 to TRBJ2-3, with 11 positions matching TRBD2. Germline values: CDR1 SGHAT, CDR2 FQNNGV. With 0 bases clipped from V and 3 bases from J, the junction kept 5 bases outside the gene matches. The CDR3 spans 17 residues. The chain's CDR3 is CASSLDRLAGRTDTQYF. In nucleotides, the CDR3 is TGTGCCAGCAGCTTAGATAGACTAGCGGGGAGAACAGATACGCAGTATTTT. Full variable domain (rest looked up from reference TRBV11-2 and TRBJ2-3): EAGVAQSPRYKIIEKRQSVAFWCNPISGHATLYWYQQILGQGPKLLIQFQNNGVVDDSQLPKDRFSAERLKGVDSTLKIQPAKLEDSAVYLCASSLDRLAGRTDTQYFGPGTRLTVL.

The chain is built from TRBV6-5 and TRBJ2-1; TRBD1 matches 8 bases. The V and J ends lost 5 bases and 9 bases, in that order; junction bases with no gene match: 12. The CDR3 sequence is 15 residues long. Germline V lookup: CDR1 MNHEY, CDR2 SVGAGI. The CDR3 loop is CASSPQGTGPSEQFF. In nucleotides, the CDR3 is TGTGCCAGCAGTCCCCAGGGGACAGGTCCCAGTGAGCAGTTCTTC.

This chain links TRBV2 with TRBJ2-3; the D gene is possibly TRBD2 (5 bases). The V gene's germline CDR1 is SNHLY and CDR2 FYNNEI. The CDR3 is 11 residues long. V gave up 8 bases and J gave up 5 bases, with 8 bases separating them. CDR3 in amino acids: CASGSEDTQYF. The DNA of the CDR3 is TGTGCCAGCGGGAGCGAAGATACGCAGTATTTT.

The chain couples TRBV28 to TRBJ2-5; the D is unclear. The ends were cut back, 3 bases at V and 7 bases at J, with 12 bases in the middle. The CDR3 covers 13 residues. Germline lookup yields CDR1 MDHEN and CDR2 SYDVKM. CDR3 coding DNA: TGTGCCAGCAGTTTTGCAGTTCCGGGGACCCAGTACTTC. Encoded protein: CASSFAVPGTQYF.

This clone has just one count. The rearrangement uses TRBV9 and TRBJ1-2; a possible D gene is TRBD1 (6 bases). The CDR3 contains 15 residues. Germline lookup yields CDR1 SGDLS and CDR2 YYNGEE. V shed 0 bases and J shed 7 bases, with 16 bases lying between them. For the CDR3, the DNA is TGTGCCAGCAGCGTAGCTCCAGGGGAAGGGTTTGGCTACACCTTC. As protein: CASSVAPGEGFGYTF.